One sample yielded the 16 T cell receptor beta chains listed below, sequenced in a study of human T cells and chemical hapten exposure. TCRdb processed the RACE reads anew with MiXCR; each CDR3 protein has one entry. The table lists 360,000 or so distinct CDR3 sequences, about 6% of them singletons. Regarding time point: patch test 2, 6 weeks after DPC sensitization. Treatment in this sample: therapeutic diphenylcyclopropenone sensitization with weekly scalp DPC. This specimen was whole blood, taken in connection with sensitization to the hapten diphenylcyclopropenone (DPC). The origin of the receptors is a woman under 30 with alopecia areata. Some clones in this sample may be carry-over from other donors' samples.

V is TRBV7-3 and J is TRBJ2-1, with 8 bases aligning to TRBD1. The V gene's germline CDR1 is SGHTA and CDR2 FQGTGA. The CDR3 length is 15 residues. V lost 4 bases and J lost 6; bases outside the gene matches: 8. The CDR3: CASSSTGGSRNEQFF. CDR3 bases: TGTGCCAGCAGCTCTACAGGGGGTTCTCGCAATGAGCAGTTCTTC. Drawing the rest from reference TRBV7-3 and TRBJ2-1, the complete variable domain is GAGVSQTPSNKVTEKGKYVELRCDPISGHTALYWYRQSLGQGPEFLIYFQGTGAADDSGLPNDRFFAVRPEGSVSTLKIQRTERGDSAVYLCASSSTGGSRNEQFFGPGTRLTVL.

This clonotype was seen ten or more times. The chain carries TRBV7-2 and TRBJ2-7, with 11 bases that match TRBD2. CDR1 is SGHTA, CDR2 FQGNSA, per germline. The CDR3 runs 14 residues. V lost 3 bases and J lost 2; bases outside the gene matches: 0. CDR3 nucleotide sequence: TGTGCCAGCAGCTTTAGCGGGGGGGCCTACGAGCAGTACTTC. This codes for CASSFSGGAYEQYF.

Concerning this clonotype itself: The junction does not match germline at one end; this may be a read error. The V gene is TRBV9, the J gene TRBJ1-2; the match to TRBD1 covers 7 bases. Looked up from germline, CDR1 is SGDLS and CDR2 is YYNGEE. The CDR3 runs to 14 residues. The CDR3 sequence is CDSSDGTAHYGYTF. The CDR3 DNA is TGTGACAGCAGCGACGGGACAGCTCACTATGGCTACACCTTC.

The chain carries TRBV3-1 and TRBJ2-5, with 10 nucleotides matching TRBD2. Germline CDR1 is LGHDT and CDR2 is YNNKEL (reference sequence). V lost 3 bases to trimming and J lost 3 bases; unmatched junction nucleotides: 1. This CDR3 is 14 amino acids long. CDR3 region: CASSHGLAEETQYF. The DNA of the CDR3 is TGTGCCAGCAGCCACGGACTAGCGGAAGAGACCCAGTACTTC.

The sample holds many counts of this clonotype. CDR3 in amino acids: CATSGPGQGARTEAFF. The CDR3 DNA follows: TGTGCCACCAGTGGTCCGGGACAGGGGGCGCGCACTGAAGCTTTCTTT. The rearrangement joins TRBV24-1 to TRBJ1-1, with TRBD1 matching over 12 bases. J lost 4 bases, V lost 5 bases, and 7 bases had no gene match. Germline values: CDR1 KGHDR, CDR2 SFDVKD. The CDR3 sequence is 16 residues long.

V is TRBV3-1 and J is TRBJ2-3, with D unresolved. The germline gives CDR1 LGHDT, CDR2 YNNKEL (reference sequence). Trimming stripped 11 bases from V and 0 bases from J, with 15 bases between. The CDR3 loop spans 14 amino acids. In DNA, the CDR3 is TGTGCCTCCCCCGATTCGGACAGCACAGATACGCAGTATTTT. The encoded protein is CASPDSDSTDTQYF.

The table lists this clonotype with a few counts. CDR3 residues: CASSFQRGPTDTQYF. CDR3 nucleotides: TGTGCCAGCAGCTTTCAACGGGGGCCCACAGATACGCAGTATTTT. V and J are TRBV7-2 and TRBJ2-3; D assignment may be TRBD1 or TRBD2 (6 bases each). This CDR3 has 15 amino acids. V lost 3 bases and J 2 bases, leaving 12 bases between the germline ends. CDR1 is SGHTA and CDR2 is FQGNSA in the germline V gene.

This clonotype was picked up a small number of times. The V gene is TRBV28, the J gene TRBJ2-7; 11 bases match TRBD2. V lost 5 bases and J lost 2; bases outside the gene matches: 8. The length of the CDR3 is 16 residues. Per germline, CDR1 MDHEN and CDR2 SYDVKM. Here the CDR3 DNA reads TGTGCCAGCAGTCTCACTAGCGGGGGCCCTACCTACGAGCAGTACTTC. As protein: CASSLTSGGPTYEQYF.

This clonotype has a count of ten or more. The J gene is TRBJ1-5, the V gene TRBV7-2, with 8 bases identical to TRBD1. V trimming: 2 bases; J trimming: 3 bases; junction bases outside the gene matches: 6. The CDR3 runs 16 residues. Germline lookup yields CDR1 SGHTA and CDR2 FQGNSA. The CDR3 region has the DNA TGTGCCAGCAGCTTATATGGGACAGGCTTCAATCAGCCCCAGCATTTT. As protein: CASSLYGTGFNQPQHF.

There are a few counts of this clonotype. The CDR3 sequence is CASSPTGDSYEQYF. The CDR3 DNA sequence: TGTGCCAGCAGCCCGACAGGAGACTCCTACGAGCAGTACTTC. The chain combines TRBV9 with TRBJ2-7, with a weak D call TRBD1 (6 bases). The germline CDR1 and CDR2 sequences are SGDLS and YYNGEE. Trimming shortened V by 4 bases and J by 0 bases, and 11 bases separated the two germline ends. The CDR3 runs to 14 residues.

This rearrangement joins TRBV6-2 or TRBV6-3 to TRBJ2-1; 10 bases line up with TRBD2. With 6 bases clipped from V and 6 bases from J, the junction kept 8 bases outside the gene matches. CDR3 length: 15 amino acids. CDR1 and CDR2 from the germline V gene are MNHEY and SVGEGT. The CDR3 coding sequence is TGTGCCAGCAGCCTCACTAGCGGGGTATTCAATGAGCAGTTCTTC. This sequence encodes CASSLTSGVFNEQFF.

The V call is TRBV12-3 or TRBV12-4, the J call TRBJ1-1; D is unresolved. V lost 9 bases and J 8 bases, leaving 13 bases between the germline ends. This CDR3 is built from 11 residues. CDR3 bases: TGTGCCAGTACAACGAGAGAGGAAGCTTTCTTT. It is translated as CASTTREEAFF.

This clonotype was seen at least ten times. The chain is built from TRBV29-1 and TRBJ1-1; possibly TRBD1 for D (6 bases). Trimming took off 5 bases at V and 4 bases at J, with 14 bases between the two ends. The CDR3 runs 13 residues. Germline V lookup: CDR1 SQVTM, CDR2 ANQGSEA. The CDR3 sequence is CSVYTGPGTEAFF. In nucleotides, the CDR3 is TGCAGCGTTTACACAGGGCCCGGCACTGAAGCTTTCTTT.

This clonotype was detected ten times or more. The gene calls are TRBV12-5 and TRBJ1-5, with D possibly TRBD1 on 5 matching bases. Germline loops: CDR1 LGHNT, CDR2 FRNRAP. The CDR3 has 17 residues. Trimming took off 0 bases at V and 4 bases at J, with 16 bases between the two ends. The CDR3 is CASGLVFGRALNQPQHF. Here the CDR3 DNA reads TGTGCTAGTGGTTTGGTATTCGGCAGGGCCTTGAATCAGCCCCAGCATTTT.

This clonotype came up a few times. The chain combines TRBV20-1 with TRBJ2-5, with 7 bases aligning to TRBD1. V lost 6 bases to trimming and J lost 2 bases; unmatched junction nucleotides: 6. The CDR3 runs to 13 residues. Germline V gene sequence: CDR1 DFQATT, CDR2 SNEGSKA (reference sequence). CDR3: CSALPGQQETQYF. The CDR3 coding sequence is TGCAGTGCGCTACCGGGACAGCAAGAGACCCAGTACTTC.

This chain links TRBV5-1 with TRBJ1-4; D call uncertain. Germline V gene lookup returns CDR1 SGHRS and CDR2 YFSETQ. The CDR3 covers 12 residues. Trimming removed 3 bases from V and 14 bases from J, with 14 bases in between. CDR3 sequence (DNA): TGCGCCAGCAGCTCCCCTCCGGGTCGGCTGTTTTTT. It codes for CASSSPPGRLFF.